This T cell receptor (beta chain) was recorded in a study of blood T cell repertoires in COVID-19. Whole-study context: Sources were T cells, B-cell-depleted T cells, or PBMCs; the material itself was cDNA or gDNA.

Profiling relied on immunoSEQ multiplex PCR, and the TCRdb table lists in-frame clones only, not all of them. The sample has some 150,000 clones; approximately 80% are singletons. With 0 bases clipped from V and 4 bases from J, the junction kept 10 bases outside the gene matches. The CDR3 has 18 amino acids. Germline V lookup: CDR1 SGHRS, CDR2 YFSETQ. The table lists this clone with a few counts. The source is a human donor with acute or convalescent COVID-19. The donor label of this sample is uncertain. Source material: peripheral blood. The gene calls are TRBV5-1 and TRBJ1-2, with TRBD1 matching 12 bases. CDR3 DNA: TGCGCCAGCAGCTTGGCGTCTTTGGGGACAGGGGGCTTCTATGGCTACACCTTC. This translates into CASSLASLGTGGFYGYTF.